This T cell receptor (beta chain) was captured in a study of blood T cells in healthy people across ages. This clonotype has only a few counts. A J-beta primer mix and a sample-barcoded 5' primer were used in a second PCR of about 7 to 12 cycles. TCRdb re-called the 5' RACE reads through MiXCR, storing one row per CDR3 protein. The data show 650,000 to 800,000 distinct CDR3 sequences, more than 40% seen once. Material: blood. This TCR came from a man between 60 and 70 years old in good health.

Here the CDR3 DNA reads TGTGCCAGCAGACGGGGGCAGAACTCCTACGAGCAGTACTTC. Translating it yields CASRRGQNSYEQYF. The chain couples TRBV6-5 to TRBJ2-7, with D perhaps TRBD1 or TRBD2 (6 bases each). The germline V and J ends were trimmed by 6 bases and 0 bases, with 12 bases remaining between them. CDR1 is MNHEY, CDR2 SVGAGI, per germline. The length of the CDR3 is 14 residues.